The 30 T cell receptor beta chains given below trace back to one sample, sequenced in a study of T cells in tuberculosis. After thawing and overnight rest, PBMC were stained with GMM-loaded CD1B tetramer, viability dye and anti-CD3 for sorting. The lipid loaded on the CD1B tetramers was C32 glucose monomycolate from Rhodococcus equi. Only in-frame clones appear in the TCRdb table, and some are missing; sequencing was by immunoSEQ multiplex PCR. This table holds about 88,000 clones, approximately 91% found once. The sample was CD1b-GMM tetramer-negative cells sorted from PBMCs. These receptors originate from an adult woman with latent tuberculosis.

The chain combines TRBV7-2 with TRBJ1-2; 9 nucleotides match TRBD1. There are 15 residues in the CDR3. The V gene's germline CDR1 is SGHTA and CDR2 FQGNSA. The trim removed 5 bases at V and 3 bases at J, leaving 7 bases unmatched. CDR3 sequence (DNA): TGTGCCAGCAGCACCCGACAGGGGGTGGACTATGGCTACACCTTC. This gives the protein CASSTRQGVDYGYTF.

The rearrangement links TRBV1 to TRBJ2-1; TRBD2, the table's D call, was not compared with the DNA. TRBV1 is tagged as a pseudogene. The CDR3 has 18 amino acids. CDR3 DNA sequence: TGCACCAGCAGCCCCTATGGTCCAGCGGGGGGGTCCCCGATTGAGCAGTTCTTC. As protein: CTSSPYGPAGGSPIEQFF.

The chain carries TRBV7-2 and TRBJ2-2; 9 bases are shared with TRBD2. The CDR3 has 16 residues. Germline V gene lookup returns CDR1 SGHTA and CDR2 FQGNSA. The V segment lost 5 bases and the J segment 4 bases; nucleotides outside the gene matches: 8. The CDR3 DNA follows: TGTGCCAGCAGCGACGCGGGGGGGCGAATCACCGGGGAGCTGTTTTTT. Translation gives CASSDAGGRITGELFF.

This clone has just one count. The chain carries TRBV29-1 and TRBJ1-1, with D tentatively TRBD1 (6 bases). This CDR3 contains 11 residues. V gave up 2 bases and J gave up 8 bases, with 9 bases separating them. CDR1 and CDR2 (germline): SQVTM, ANQGSEA. CDR3 nucleotide sequence: TGCAGCGTTGAAAGGGGGTCCGAAGCTTTCTTT. It encodes CSVERGSEAFF.

This clone was detected only once. V gene TRBV18 combines with J gene TRBJ1-5; 7 nucleotides match TRBD1. Germline CDR1 reads KGHSH; CDR2 reads LQKENI. This CDR3 has 14 amino acids. V dropped 3 bases and J dropped 4; count of bases not matched to a gene: 3. For the CDR3, the DNA is TGTGCCAGCTCACCTCCGGGACAGAATCAGCCCCAGCATTTT. It yields the protein CASSPPGQNQPQHF.

This sequence joins TRBV5-1 and TRBJ1-2; TRBD1 agrees at 9 bases. The CDR3 contains 14 residues. Germline lookup yields CDR1 SGHRS and CDR2 YFSETQ. V trimming: 4 bases; J trimming: 5 bases; junction bases outside the gene matches: 6. The DNA of the CDR3 is TGCGCCAGCAGCCACGGGACAGGGTTTTATGGCTACACCTTC. Translation gives CASSHGTGFYGYTF.

The V gene is TRBV6-6, the J gene TRBJ1-1; D is undetermined. The CDR3 is 11 residues long. Germline V lookup: CDR1 MNHNY, CDR2 SVGAGI (reference sequence). V gave up 8 bases and J gave up 6 bases, with 10 bases separating them. CDR3 DNA: TGTGCCAGCTCGGTAGTCGCTGAAGCTTTCTTT. Its translation is CASSVVAEAFF.

The gene calls are TRBV4-1 and TRBJ2-7; D not certain. CDR3 length: 15 residues. CDR1 and CDR2 (germline): MGHRA, YSYEKL. V was cut by 0 bases and J by 2 bases, with 11 bases left in between. The CDR3 DNA follows: TGCGCCAGCAGCCAAGATCCAGCAGGCACCTACGAGCAGTACTTC. Translation: CASSQDPAGTYEQYF.

The chain carries TRBV7-9 and TRBJ1-4; D may be TRBD1 (5 bases). This CDR3 region has 15 residues. Germline V gene sequence: CDR1 SEHNR, CDR2 FQNEAQ (reference sequence). Trimming cost V 5 bases and J 10 bases, with 20 bases left between them. Here the CDR3 reads CASSDGTPAAGKLFF. The CDR3 DNA follows: TGTGCCAGCAGCGACGGGACTCCCGCGGCTGGAAAACTGTTTTTT.

The chain recombines TRBV4-3 with TRBJ2-1, with D perhaps matching TRBD1 (6 bases). This CDR3 spans 17 amino acids. CDR1 and CDR2 from the germline V gene are LGHNA and YSLEER. V was trimmed by 0 bases and J by 5 bases, leaving 17 bases between them. The CDR3 coding sequence is TGCGCCAGCAGCCAAGATTCACCGGGACACCTAAACAATGAGCAGTTCTTC. Encoded protein: CASSQDSPGHLNNEQFF.

This chain uses TRBV29-1 with TRBJ2-2; 10 nucleotides line up with TRBD2. V lost 3 bases and J lost 0; bases outside the gene matches: 1. CDR1 is SQVTM and CDR2 is ANQGSEA in the germline V gene. This CDR3 is built from 15 residues. The CDR3, as DNA: TGCAGCGTTGATAGCGGGGGGACGAACACCGGGGAGCTGTTTTTT. It yields the protein CSVDSGGTNTGELFF.

The V gene is TRBV21-1, the J gene TRBJ2-7; no DNA check was done on the table's D call, TRBD2. TRBV21-1 is given as a pseudogene. The CDR3 extends over 19 amino acids. The CDR3 is CASSKGIAGGQTGSCEQYV. CDR3 bases: TGTGCCAGCAGCAAAGGGATAGCGGGGGGGCAGACCGGCAGCTGCGAGCAGTACGTC.

The chain employs TRBV10-3 and TRBJ2-7; TRBD1 matches at 7 bases. CDR1 and CDR2 from the germline V gene are ENHRY and SYGVKD. V trimming: 3 bases; J trimming: 4 bases; junction bases outside the gene matches: 0. The CDR3 covers 12 residues. CDR3 nucleotides: TGTGCCATCAGTGAACAGGGGTACGAGCAGTACGTC. Its translation: CAISEQGYEQYV.

J is TRBJ1-4 and V is TRBV9, with 7 bases lining up with TRBD1. The length of the CDR3 is 15 residues. Germline lookup yields CDR1 SGDLS and CDR2 YYNGEE. With V trimmed by 0 bases and J by 5 bases, 4 bases remained unmatched. In DNA, the CDR3 is TGTGCCAGCAGCGTAGAGGGGGCTCAGAATGAAAAACTGTTTTTT. As protein: CASSVEGAQNEKLFF.

The rearrangement links TRBV10-2 to TRBJ2-5; possible D gene TRBD1, 5 bases. The CDR3 is 14 residues long. Germline V lookup: CDR1 WSHSY, CDR2 SAAADI. V gave up 2 bases and J gave up 5 bases, with 12 bases separating them. The CDR3 loop is CASSEAGLGETQYF. CDR3 DNA: TGCGCCAGCAGTGAGGCAGGGCTTGGGGAGACCCAGTACTTC.

The J gene is TRBJ2-6, the V gene TRBV9; 9 positions agree with TRBD1. The CDR3 covers 16 residues. J was trimmed by 2 bases and V by 3 bases; bases with no gene match: 3. Germline-derived CDR1 and CDR2 are SGDLS and YYNGEE. Here the CDR3 reads CASSEQGAPGANVLTF. The CDR3 coding sequence is TGTGCCAGCAGCGAACAGGGGGCTCCTGGGGCCAACGTCCTGACTTTC. Combining the CDR3 with reference TRBV9 and TRBJ2-6 gives the whole variable domain DSGVTQTPKHLITATGQRVTLRCSPRSGDLSVYWYQQSLDQGLQFLIQYYNGEERAKGNILERFSAQQFPDLHSELNLSSLELGDSALYFCASSEQGAPGANVLTFGAGSRLTVL.

This chain connects TRBV19 to TRBJ1-2; 7 bases are shared with TRBD1. The junction had 10 bases not matched to a gene; V was cut back by 8 bases and J by 1 base. Germline V lookup: CDR1 LNHDA, CDR2 SQIVND (reference sequence). This CDR3 contains 15 residues. In DNA form, the CDR3 reads TGTGCCAGTCAAGACAGGGTGGGGGATAACTATGGCTACACCTTC. It codes for CASQDRVGDNYGYTF.

In this sample, this clone is medium-sized (0.01 to 0.1%). J is TRBJ1-5 and V is TRBV19, with 8 positions matching TRBD1. The germline V gene encodes CDR1 LNHDA and CDR2 SQIVND (reference sequence). The CDR3 extends over 14 amino acids. V dropped 2 bases and J dropped 7; count of bases not matched to a gene: 4. Here the CDR3 DNA reads TGTGCCAGTAGTATAAGACAGGGGCGGCAGCCCCAGCATTTT. Translating it yields CASSIRQGRQPQHF.

The CDR3 sequence: CASSQVAPGLAGAHLWNEQFF. The CDR3 nucleotides are TGTGCCAGCAGCCAAGTCGCTCCGGGACTAGCGGGGGCCCACTTGTGGAATGAGCAGTTCTTC. The gene calls are TRBV14 and TRBJ2-1; 14 nucleotides agree with TRBD2. The CDR3 extends over 21 amino acids. Germline V gene lookup returns CDR1 SGHDN and CDR2 FVKESK. V trimming: 1 base; J trimming: 7 bases; junction bases outside the gene matches: 18.

This chain connects TRBV6-4 to TRBJ1-2; 10 bases align to TRBD1. This CDR3 region has 13 residues. The trim removed 2 bases at V and 7 bases at J, leaving 1 base unmatched. Per germline, CDR1 MRHNA and CDR2 SNTAGT. Written as DNA, the CDR3 is TGTGCCAGCAGTGACGGGACAGGGGTTGGCTACACCTTC. This encodes CASSDGTGVGYTF.

The V and J genes are TRBV6-5 and TRBJ2-7, with TRBD2 identical over 12 bases. Germline CDR1 reads MNHEY; CDR2 reads SVGAGI. The CDR3 is 15 residues long. Trimming cost V 6 bases and J 4 bases; bases outside gene matches: 7. The CDR3 nucleotides read TGTGCCAGCAGATTGACTAGCGGGGGTGGGTACGAGCAGTACGTC. This codes for CASRLTSGGGYEQYV.

The genes are TRBV7-9 and TRBJ2-2, with 7 bases lining up with TRBD1. The V gene's germline CDR1 is SEHNR and CDR2 FQNEAQ (reference sequence). This CDR3 comprises 14 residues. J gave up 5 bases and V 5 bases, and 5 bases lay outside the gene matches. The CDR3 DNA sequence: TGTGCCAGCAGCACCCGGGACAGAACCGGGGAGCTGTTTTTT. Its translation: CASSTRDRTGELFF.

The chain carries TRBV19 and TRBJ2-2; D gene unclear. Trimming shortened V by 1 base and J by 6 bases, and 6 bases separated the two germline ends. This CDR3 contains 13 residues. CDR1 is LNHDA, CDR2 SQIVND, per germline (reference sequence). The CDR3 loop is CASSIGAPGELFF. The CDR3 region has the DNA TGTGCCAGTAGTATAGGGGCCCCCGGGGAGCTGTTTTTT.

The rearrangement uses TRBV9 and TRBJ1-2; weak D call: TRBD1 (5 bases). Looked up from germline, CDR1 is SGDLS and CDR2 is YYNGEE. The germline V and J ends were trimmed by 0 bases and 6 bases, with 12 bases remaining between them. The CDR3 sequence is 14 residues long. The CDR3 spells CASSVGRGADGYTF. Here the CDR3 DNA reads TGTGCCAGCAGCGTAGGGAGGGGCGCTGATGGCTACACCTTC. Based on the CDR3 plus reference TRBV9 and TRBJ1-2, the full variable domain is DSGVTQTPKHLITATGQRVTLRCSPRSGDLSVYWYQQSLDQGLQFLIQYYNGEERAKGNILERFSAQQFPDLHSELNLSSLELGDSALYFCASSVGRGADGYTFGSGTRLTVV.

The V gene is TRBV27, the J gene TRBJ2-1; a possible D gene is TRBD2 (5 bases). Germline V gene lookup returns CDR1 MNHEY and CDR2 SMNVEV (reference sequence). The V and J ends lost 3 bases and 10 bases respectively, with 10 bases between them. The CDR3 is 12 residues long. As DNA, the CDR3 is TGTGCCAGCAGTTTCCCGGGATTAGAGCAGTTCTTC. Translation gives CASSFPGLEQFF.

The V and J genes are TRBV5-6 and TRBJ2-7, with unresolved D. This CDR3 comprises 12 residues. The germline V gene has CDR1 SGHDT and CDR2 YYEEEE. The V gene lost 0 bases and the J gene lost 3 bases, with 4 bases spanning the gap. This chain's CDR3 is CASSLGGYEQYV. The CDR3 bases are TGTGCCAGCAGCTTGGGGGGCTACGAGCAGTACGTC.

The J gene is TRBJ1-2, the V gene TRBV29-1, with no clear D. Germline V gene data show CDR1 as SQVTM and CDR2 as ANQGSEA. The CDR3 has 12 residues. V lost 0 bases, J lost 6 bases, and 8 bases lay in between. CDR3 amino acids: CSVEDQDDGYTF. CDR3 coding DNA: TGCAGCGTTGAAGATCAGGATGATGGCTACACCTTC.

CDR3 residues: CASIRGLAGFPSTDTQYF. CDR3 sequence (DNA): TGTGCCAGCATTCGGGGGCTAGCGGGGTTCCCTAGCACAGATACGCAGTATTTT. The chain combines TRBV5-6 with TRBJ2-3; the match to TRBD2 covers 9 bases. V lost 6 bases to trimming and J lost 0 bases; unmatched junction nucleotides: 14. Germline V gene data show CDR1 as SGHDT and CDR2 as YYEEEE. This CDR3 spans 18 amino acids. Full variable domain (missing parts from reference TRBV5-6 and TRBJ2-3): DAGVTQSPTHLIKTRGQQVTLRCSPKSGHDTVSWYQQALGQGPQFIFQYYEEEERQRGNFPDRFSGHQFPNYSSELNVNALLLGDSALYLCASIRGLAGFPSTDTQYFGPGTRLTVL.

A single count supports this clone. The rearrangement uses TRBV5-4 and TRBJ2-5; 11 bases align to TRBD2. J gave up 5 bases and V 2 bases, and 8 bases lay outside the gene matches. CDR1 and CDR2 (germline): SGHNT, YYREEE (reference sequence). The CDR3 extends over 16 amino acids. The CDR3 nucleotides are TGTGCCAGCAGCTTACGACTAGCGGGGAGCCGGGAGACCCAGTACTTC. Translating it yields CASSLRLAGSRETQYF.

This chain joins TRBV6-1 and TRBJ1-5; 8 bases agree with TRBD1. The CDR3 covers 14 residues. Unmatched junction bases numbered 5, after V lost 3 bases and J lost 7 bases. Germline CDR1 reads MNHNS; CDR2 reads SASEGT. The DNA for the CDR3 is TGTGCCAGCAGTGATGGGACAGGTCGGCAGCCCCAGCATTTT. It codes for CASSDGTGRQPQHF.